This T cell receptor (beta chain) was retrieved from a study of response to subunit inactivated influenza vaccine. This clonotype was seen many times. One entry per CDR3 protein results from TCRdb running MiXCR on the RT-PCR reads. The sample lists around 490,000 distinct CDR3 sequences, 6.5% to 8% occurring once. This CDR3 spans 17 amino acids. The germline V and J ends were trimmed by 0 bases and 2 bases, with 16 bases remaining between them. Germline loops: CDR1 MGHRA, CDR2 YSYEKL. The specimen comprised PBMCs from blood, sampled approximately 25 months after vaccination. This chain uses TRBV4-1 with TRBJ2-5; the D gene is possibly TRBD2 (6 bases). The receptor was derived from a man between 45 and 75 years old who received an inactivated influenza vaccine. The CDR3, as DNA: TGCGCCAGCAGCCAAGATTTCGCTAGCGTTAGGCAAGAGACCCAGTACTTC. Translation: CASSQDFASVRQETQYF.